Sequencing of this TCR beta chain was carried out in a study of cytomegalovirus exposure and HLA in healthy donors. Data came from immunoSEQ multiplex PCR; TCRdb stores just in-frame clones and leaves some out. The top ten hold under 4.5% of the sample, which has 150,000 to 200,000 clones, under 90% seen once. Overall study results and limits: Cytomegalovirus association was assigned to about 150 TCR beta chains. The finding came from a later analysis; first-cohort TCR clusters tended to co-occur in the roughly 120 validation repertoires.

CDR3 size: 15 residues. Germline V gives CDR1 LNHDA, CDR2 SQIVND (reference sequence). V gave up 6 bases and J gave up 1 base, with 16 bases separating them. This clone was recorded only once. Its target is not known. This sequence originates from a man between 18 and 35 years old in good health and CMV-seropositive. The chain joins TRBV19 to TRBJ2-7, with D tentatively TRBD2 (5 bases). Sequenced input: PBMCs. The CDR3 DNA reads as TGTGCCAGTAGCTCCGAGGGTGCAGAATCCTACGAGCAGTACTTC. Residues: CASSSEGAESYEQYF.